This paragraph reports one T cell receptor beta chain. The antigen remains undetermined. In germline, CDR1 is MNHEY, CDR2 SVGEGT. This CDR3 has 14 amino acids. Then a second PCR, running roughly 7 to 11 cycles, was carried out with a sample-barcoded 5' primer and a J-beta primer mix. TCRdb called the 5' RACE reads again in MiXCR, with one record for every CDR3 protein. The table has about 1.7 million distinct CDR3 sequences, approximately 30% seen once. The source of the sample is a study of blood T cells in healthy people across ages. Study results and caveats: Higher diversity, along with more naive CD4+ cells, distinguished long-lived donors from aged donors.

The chain employs TRBV6-2 or TRBV6-3 and TRBJ2-4; D remains unclear. The J call is in doubt because the DNA end fits TRBJ2-7 better. The TCR originated in a woman aged 25-40 years in good health. Sample: blood. In nucleotides, the CDR3 is TGTGCCAGCAGTTACGAGGTAACCTCCTACGAGCAGTACTTC. Amino acid sequence: CASSYEVTSYEQYF.